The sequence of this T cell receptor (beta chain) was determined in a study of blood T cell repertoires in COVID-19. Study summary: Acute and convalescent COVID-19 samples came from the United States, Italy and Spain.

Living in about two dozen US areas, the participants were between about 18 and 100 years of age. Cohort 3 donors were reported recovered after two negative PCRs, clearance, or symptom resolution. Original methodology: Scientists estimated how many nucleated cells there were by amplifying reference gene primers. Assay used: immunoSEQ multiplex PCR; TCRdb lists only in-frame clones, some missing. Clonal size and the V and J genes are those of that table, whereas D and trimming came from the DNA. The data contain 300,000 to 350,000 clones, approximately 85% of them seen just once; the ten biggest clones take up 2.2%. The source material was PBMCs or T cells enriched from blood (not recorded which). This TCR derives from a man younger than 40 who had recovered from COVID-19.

The CDR3 sequence is CASSLWQNTEAFF. The CDR3 coding sequence is TGCGCCAGCAGCTTGTGGCAGAACACTGAAGCTTTCTTT. The chain uses TRBV5-1 and TRBJ1-1; no definite D call. From germline, CDR1 is SGHRS and CDR2 YFSETQ. The V end lost 1 base, the J end lost 1 base, and 5 bases lay between the germline ends. The CDR3 consists of 13 residues. The full variable domain, completed using reference TRBV5-1 and TRBJ1-1, is KAGVTQTPRYLIKTRGQQVTLSCSPISGHRSVSWYQQTPGQGLQFLFEYFSETQRNKGNFPGRFSGRQFSNSRSEMNVSTLELGDSALYLCASSLWQNTEAFFGQGTRLTVV.